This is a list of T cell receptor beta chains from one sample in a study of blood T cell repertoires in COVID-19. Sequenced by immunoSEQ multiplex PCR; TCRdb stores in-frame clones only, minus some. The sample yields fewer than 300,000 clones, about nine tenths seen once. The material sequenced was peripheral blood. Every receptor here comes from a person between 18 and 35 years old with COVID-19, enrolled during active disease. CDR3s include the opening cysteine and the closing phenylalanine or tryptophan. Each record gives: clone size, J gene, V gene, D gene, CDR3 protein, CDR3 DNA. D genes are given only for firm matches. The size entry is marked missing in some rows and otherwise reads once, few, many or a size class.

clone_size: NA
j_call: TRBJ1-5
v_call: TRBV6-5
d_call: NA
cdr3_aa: CASTPSDTLNQPQHF
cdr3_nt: TGTGCCAGCACTCCAAGTGACACCCTAAATCAGCCCCAGCATTTT

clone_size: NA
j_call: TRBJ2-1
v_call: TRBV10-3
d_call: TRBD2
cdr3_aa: CAISEFHSGSSYNEQFF
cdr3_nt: TGTGCCATCAGTGAGTTCCATAGCGGGAGTTCCTACAATGAGCAGTTCTTC

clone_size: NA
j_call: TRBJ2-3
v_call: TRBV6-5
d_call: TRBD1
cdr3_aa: CASSPPGQVTDTQYF
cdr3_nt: TGTGCCAGCTCCCCGCCGGGACAGGTCACAGATACGCAGTATTTT

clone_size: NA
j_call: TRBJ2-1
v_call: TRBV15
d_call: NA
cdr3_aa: CATSRDSGEQFF
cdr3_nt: TGTGCCACCAGCAGAGATAGTGGTGAGCAGTTCTTC

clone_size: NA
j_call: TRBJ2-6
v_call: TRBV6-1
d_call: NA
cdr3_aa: CASSGDSYGVGANVLTF
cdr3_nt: TGTGCCAGCAGTGGCGACAGCTACGGAGTGGGGGCCAACGTCCTGACTTTC

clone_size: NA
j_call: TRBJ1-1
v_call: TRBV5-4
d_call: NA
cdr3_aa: CASSFAEAMNTEAFF
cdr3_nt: TGTGCCAGCAGCTTCGCGGAAGCAATGAACACTGAAGCTTTCTTT

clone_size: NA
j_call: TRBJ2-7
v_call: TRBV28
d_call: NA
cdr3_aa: CASSFLSRATYEQYF
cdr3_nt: TGTGCCAGCAGTTTCCTCTCCAGGGCTACCTACGAGCAGTACTTC

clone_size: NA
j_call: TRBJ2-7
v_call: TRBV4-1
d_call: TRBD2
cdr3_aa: CASSFRLAGGPGEQYF
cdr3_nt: TGCGCCAGCAGCTTCAGACTAGCGGGAGGGCCCGGCGAGCAGTACTTC

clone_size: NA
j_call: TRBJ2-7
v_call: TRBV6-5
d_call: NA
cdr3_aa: CASSYSDANNYEQYF
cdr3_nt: TGTGCCAGCAGTTACTCTGATGCCAACAACTACGAGCAGTACTTC

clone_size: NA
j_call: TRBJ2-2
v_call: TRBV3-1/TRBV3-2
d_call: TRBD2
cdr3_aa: CASSQAQPSGNTGELFF
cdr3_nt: TGTGCCAGCAGCCAAGCCCAACCTAGCGGGAACACCGGGGAGCTGTTTTTT

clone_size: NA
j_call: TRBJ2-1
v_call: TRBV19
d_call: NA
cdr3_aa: CASSTDGSSYNEQFF
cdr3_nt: TGTGCCAGTAGTACTGACGGGAGCTCCTACAATGAGCAGTTCTTC

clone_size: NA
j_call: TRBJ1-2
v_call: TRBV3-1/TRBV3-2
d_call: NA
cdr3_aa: CASREAGVAGYTF
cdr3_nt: TGTGCCAGCAGGGAAGCCGGGGTGGCTGGCTACACCTTC

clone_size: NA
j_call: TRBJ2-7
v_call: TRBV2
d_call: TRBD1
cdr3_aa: CASTSGPGGEQYF
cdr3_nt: TGTGCCAGCACCTCAGGCCCAGGGGGCGAGCAGTACTTC

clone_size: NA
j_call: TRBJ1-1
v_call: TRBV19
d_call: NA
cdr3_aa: CASSISGAVTEAFF
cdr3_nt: TGTGCCAGTAGTATCAGCGGCGCCGTCACTGAAGCTTTCTTT

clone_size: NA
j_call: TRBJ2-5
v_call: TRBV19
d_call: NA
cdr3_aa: CASSIVAGQETQYF
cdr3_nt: TGTGCCAGTAGTATAGTGGCGGGTCAAGAGACCCAGTACTTC

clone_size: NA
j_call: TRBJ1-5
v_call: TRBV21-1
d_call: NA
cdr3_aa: CASSACRGQGQPQHF
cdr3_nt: TGTGCCAGCAGCGCCTGCAGGGGGCAAGGACAGCCCCAGCATTTT

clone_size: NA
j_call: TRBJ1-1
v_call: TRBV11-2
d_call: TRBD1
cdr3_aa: CASSSGGMNTEAFF
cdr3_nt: TGTGCCAGCAGCTCAGGGGGCATGAACACTGAAGCTTTCTTT

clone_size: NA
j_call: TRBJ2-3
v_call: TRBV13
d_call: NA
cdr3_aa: CASSLGRETDTQYF
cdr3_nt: TGTGCCAGCAGCTTGGGCCGTGAGACAGATACGCAGTATTTT

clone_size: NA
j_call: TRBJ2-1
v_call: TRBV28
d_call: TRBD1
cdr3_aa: CASSAWTGDGNEQFF
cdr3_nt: TGTGCCAGCAGTGCATGGACAGGGGACGGCAATGAGCAGTTCTTC

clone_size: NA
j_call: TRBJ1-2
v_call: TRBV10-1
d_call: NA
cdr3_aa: CASPDGEDYGYTF
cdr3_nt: TGCGCCAGCCCTGATGGCGAGGACTATGGCTACACCTTC

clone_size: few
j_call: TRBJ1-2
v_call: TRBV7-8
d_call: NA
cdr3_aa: CASSLVAETAIYGYTF
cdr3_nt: TGTGCCAGCAGCTTAGTTGCTGAGACAGCGATCTATGGCTACACCTTC

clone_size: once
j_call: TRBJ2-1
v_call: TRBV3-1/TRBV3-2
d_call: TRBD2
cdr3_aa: CASSTGTSGYNEQFF
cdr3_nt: TGTGCCAGCAGCACCGGGACTAGCGGGTACAATGAGCAGTTCTTC

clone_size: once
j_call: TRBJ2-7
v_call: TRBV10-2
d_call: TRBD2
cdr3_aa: CASSAPSGSYEQYF
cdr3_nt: TGCGCCAGCAGTGCCCCGAGCGGGAGCTACGAGCAGTACTTC

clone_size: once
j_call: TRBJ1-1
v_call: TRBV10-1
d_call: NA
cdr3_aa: CASSGTSGAINTEAFF
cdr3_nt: TGCGCCAGCAGTGGGACCTCGGGAGCCATCAACACTGAAGCTTTCTTT

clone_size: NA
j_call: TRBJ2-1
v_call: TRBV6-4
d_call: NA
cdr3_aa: CASSDSGGAYNEQFF
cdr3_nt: TGTGCCAGCAGTGACTCGGGGGGGGCGTACAATGAGCAGTTCTTC

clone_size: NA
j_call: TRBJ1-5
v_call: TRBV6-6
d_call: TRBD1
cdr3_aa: CAGRTGADQPQHF
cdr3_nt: TGTGCCGGTCGGACAGGGGCAGATCAGCCCCAGCATTTT

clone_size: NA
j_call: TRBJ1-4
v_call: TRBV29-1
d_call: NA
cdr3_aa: CSAEDRGINEKLFF
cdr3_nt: TGCAGCGCCGAAGATCGGGGGATTAATGAAAAACTGTTTTTT

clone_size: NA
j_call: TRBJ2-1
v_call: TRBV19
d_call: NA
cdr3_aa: CASSKGTYNEQFF
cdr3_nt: TGTGCCAGTAGTAAGGGGACTTACAATGAGCAGTTCTTC

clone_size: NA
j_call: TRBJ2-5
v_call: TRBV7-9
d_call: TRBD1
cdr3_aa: CASSPTSGTGGGETQYF
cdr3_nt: TGTGCCAGCAGCCCCACCTCCGGGACAGGGGGCGGAGAGACCCAGTACTTC